This T cell receptor beta chain emerged from a study of blood T cell repertoires in COVID-19. Looking at the study overall: Acute and convalescent COVID-19 samples came from the United States, Italy and Spain. Nucleic acid was either cDNA or gDNA, and it came from T cells, B-cell-depleted T cells, or PBMCs.

Methods used by the authors: Amplification from reference gene primers served as the basis for estimated nucleated cell counts. Data came from immunoSEQ multiplex PCR; TCRdb stores just in-frame clones and leaves some out. V and J calls and clone size come straight from that table; D and trimming were deduced from the DNA. This table has some 48,000 clones, about four fifths appearing once. The germline gives CDR1 KGHSH, CDR2 LQKENI. The germline V and J ends were trimmed by 8 bases and 1 base, with 12 bases remaining between them. This CDR3 is built from 13 residues. The clonotype originates from a human donor in a cohort sampled during active COVID-19. Source material: peripheral blood. The rearrangement uses TRBV18 and TRBJ2-7; D is unclear. In DNA, the CDR3 is TGTGCCAGCGCGGTGACGGAGTCCTACGAGCAGTACTTC. This sequence encodes CASAVTESYEQYF.